The 24 T cell receptor beta chains below all came from one sample that was sequenced in a study of blood T cell repertoires in COVID-19. TCRdb keeps only in-frame clones here, not all; method: immunoSEQ multiplex PCR. The data contain about 350,000 clones, 87% of them seen just once; the ten biggest clones take up more than 5%. Sequencing was carried out using peripheral blood. The receptors were gathered from a woman between 45 and 65 years old with COVID-19, enrolled during active disease.

This chain's CDR3 is CASSHFPSGGYNEQFF. DNA for the CDR3: TGTGCCAGCAGCCACTTTCCTAGCGGGGGTTACAATGAGCAGTTCTTC. V is TRBV3-1 (or the pseudogene TRBV3-2) and J is TRBJ2-1; 10 bases are a match to TRBD2. Trimming cost V 3 bases and J 4 bases; bases outside gene matches: 6. Germline V lookup: CDR1 LGHDT, CDR2 YNNKEL (reference sequence). This CDR3 comprises 16 residues.

The gene calls are TRBV9 and TRBJ1-5, with 8 bases aligning to TRBD1. The CDR3 loop spans 14 amino acids. In germline, CDR1 is SGDLS, CDR2 YYNGEE. V was pared by 3 bases and J by 2 bases, with 1 base of the junction left unmatched. CDR3 coding DNA: TGTGCCAGCAGCGCGACAGGGGGCAATCAGCCCCAGCATTTT. Amino acid sequence: CASSATGGNQPQHF.

This CDR3 reads CASRPGTGWNEQFF. CDR3 DNA sequence: TGTGCCAGCAGACCCGGGACAGGGTGGAATGAGCAGTTCTTC. V gene TRBV9 combines with J gene TRBJ2-1, with TRBD1 matching over 9 bases. CDR1 and CDR2 from the germline V gene are SGDLS and YYNGEE. The CDR3 has 14 amino acids. J gave up 7 bases and V 5 bases, and 7 bases lay outside the gene matches.

The chain employs TRBV3-1 (or the pseudogene TRBV3-2) and TRBJ2-3, with 7 bases that match TRBD1. The CDR3 contains 16 residues. Trimming at V came to 3 bases and at J to 6 bases, leaving 12 bases not matched to a gene. Germline values: CDR1 LGHDT, CDR2 YNNKEL (reference sequence). In DNA, the CDR3 is TGTGCCAGCAGCCACCTACGACAGGGCGCAATCGATACGCAGTATTTT. Its translation is CASSHLRQGAIDTQYF.

The gene calls are TRBV29-1 and TRBJ2-5, with D unclear. CDR1 is SQVTM and CDR2 is ANQGSEA in the germline V gene. V lost 6 bases, J lost 5 bases, and 16 bases lay in between. The CDR3 has 13 residues. CDR3 loop: CSVRAAIAETQYF. DNA of the CDR3: TGCAGCGTACGCGCTGCTATCGCGGAGACCCAGTACTTC.

The sample holds one count of this clone. The chain links TRBV21-1 to TRBJ1-2; TRBD1 is taken as the D call from the table, unchecked against the DNA. TRBV21-1 is annotated as a pseudogene. CDR3 length: 16 residues. This CDR3 reads CASSLRGGQGDYGYTF. CDR3 DNA sequence: TGTGCCAGCAGCCTAAGGGGGGGACAGGGAGACTATGGCTACACCTTC.

The chain has TRBV10-3 and TRBJ1-3; TRBD1 agrees at 7 bases. V lost 6 bases and J lost 0; bases outside the gene matches: 5. CDR1 is ENHRY, CDR2 SYGVKD, per germline. The CDR3 loop spans 15 amino acids. The CDR3: CAIRGDRNSGNTIYF. For the CDR3, the DNA is TGTGCCATCAGGGGGGACAGAAACTCTGGAAACACCATATATTTT.

The chain combines TRBV3-1 (or the pseudogene TRBV3-2) with TRBJ2-1; D is perhaps TRBD1 (5 bases). CDR1 and CDR2 from the germline V gene are LGHDT and YNNKEL (reference sequence). The V and J ends lost 3 bases and 14 bases respectively, with 14 bases between them. The CDR3 length is 12 residues. The DNA of the CDR3 is TGTGCCAGCAGCCATTTGGGCGCAGGGAAGTTCTTC. It encodes CASSHLGAGKFF.

The CDR3 bases are TGTGCCAGCAGTTCGACTAGTCGCGTCTCGAATGAGCAGTTCTTC. It specifies CASSSTSRVSNEQFF. The chain is built from TRBV11-2 and TRBJ2-1; tentatively, D is TRBD2 (6 bases). The CDR3 length is 15 residues. Trimming pared 6 bases from V and 7 bases from J, leaving 19 bases between. The V gene's germline CDR1 is SGHAT and CDR2 FQNNGV.

The chain recombines TRBV5-5 with TRBJ2-7; 10 bases match TRBD2. Germline CDR1 is SGHKS and CDR2 is YYEKEE (reference sequence). CDR3 length equals 16 residues. The V segment lost 1 base and the J segment 4 bases; nucleotides outside the gene matches: 8. The CDR3 spells CASSLFAAGGPYEQYF. In DNA form, the CDR3 reads TGTGCCAGCAGCTTGTTTGCAGCGGGAGGGCCTTACGAGCAGTACTTC. The whole variable domain, filled in from reference TRBV5-5 and TRBJ2-7, reads DAGVTQSPTHLIKTRGQQVTLRCSPISGHKSVSWYQQVLGQGPQFIFQYYEKEERGRGNFPDRFSARQFPNYSSELNVNALLLGDSALYLCASSLFAAGGPYEQYFGPGTRLTVT.

The chain links TRBV24-1 to TRBJ2-2, with 10 bases fitting TRBD1. The V gene end was trimmed by 7 bases and the J gene end by 7 bases; junction bases not matched to a gene: 8. Germline values: CDR1 KGHDR, CDR2 SFDVKD. This CDR3 has 15 amino acids. The CDR3 DNA reads TGTGCCACCAGCCCCGGGACAGGGGTCGTCGGGGAGCTGTTTTTT. This codes for CATSPGTGVVGELFF.

J is TRBJ2-1 and V is TRBV6-5, with a tentative D call TRBD2 (5 bases). CDR3 length: 16 residues. In germline, CDR1 is MNHEY, CDR2 SVGAGI. V lost 0 bases to trimming and J lost 1 base, with 10 bases between them. CDR3 bases: TGTGCCAGCAGTTACTCTCTAGCATTATCCTACAATGAGCAGTTCTTC. This encodes CASSYSLALSYNEQFF.

The chain joins TRBV19 to TRBJ2-7, with 8 positions matching TRBD2. This CDR3 spans 21 amino acids. The V segment lost 11 bases and the J segment 0 bases; nucleotides outside the gene matches: 30. Germline CDR1 and CDR2: LNHDA and SQIVND (reference sequence). The CDR3 DNA reads TGTGCCCCCCGGGTCGATTTCTCGGGGGGGGTACTCCAATGTCTCTCCTACGAGCAGTACTTC. The encoded protein is CAPRVDFSGGVLQCLSYEQYF.

The V call is TRBV7-6, the J call TRBJ1-5; TRBD1 agrees at 8 bases. V was clipped by 5 bases and J by 5 bases; unmatched bases: 20. This CDR3 spans 19 amino acids. The germline gives CDR1 SGHVS, CDR2 FNYEAQ. The CDR3, as DNA: TGTGCCAGCAGCCAAACCAACCCCCTGACAGGGGACTTCGATCAGCCCCAGCATTTT. Its protein product is CASSQTNPLTGDFDQPQHF.

V and J are TRBV6-5 and TRBJ1-2; D is possibly TRBD1 (5 bases). The length of the CDR3 is 11 residues. Germline CDR1 MNHEY, CDR2 SVGAGI. Trimming took off 7 bases at V and 6 bases at J, with 9 bases between the two ends. The CDR3 coding sequence is TGTGCCAGCACCCAGGGCGATGGCTACACCTTC. This sequence encodes CASTQGDGYTF.

The chain uses TRBV5-1 and TRBJ2-3; 9 bases are shared with TRBD2. The V gene's germline CDR1 is SGHRS and CDR2 YFSETQ. Losses at the gene ends were 2 bases for V and 4 bases for J; bases not matched to a gene: 2. The CDR3 loop spans 14 amino acids. For the CDR3, the DNA is TGCGCCAGCAGCTTTAGCGGGAGTTCAGATACGCAGTATTTT. Protein product: CASSFSGSSDTQYF.

V and J are TRBV19 and TRBJ2-3, with D maybe TRBD2 (6 bases). Germline-derived CDR1 and CDR2 are LNHDA and SQIVND (reference sequence). The CDR3 runs to 16 residues. V was shortened by 6 bases and J by 0 bases, with 16 bases between the two germline ends. CDR3: CASRSGTAGSTDTQYF. CDR3 bases: TGTGCCAGTAGGTCCGGGACGGCGGGGAGCACAGATACGCAGTATTTT.

V gene TRBV27 combines with J gene TRBJ2-7, with 7 bases fitting TRBD1. This CDR3 has 13 amino acids. Per the germline V gene, CDR1 is MNHEY and CDR2 is SMNVEV (reference sequence). Losses at the gene ends were 9 bases for V and 2 bases for J; bases not matched to a gene: 7. Here the CDR3 DNA reads TGTGCCAGTGGCCGGGGACAGACCTACGAGCAGTACTTC. Its translation: CASGRGQTYEQYF.

The chain recombines TRBV3-1 (or the pseudogene TRBV3-2) with TRBJ1-5; D remains unclear. The CDR3 has 16 amino acids. The germline gives CDR1 LGHDT, CDR2 YNNKEL (reference sequence). Trimming stripped 1 base from V and 0 bases from J, with 10 bases between. DNA for the CDR3: TGTGCCAGCAGCCAAGCAGGAATTTATAGCAATCAGCCCCAGCATTTT. Protein sequence: CASSQAGIYSNQPQHF.

V gene TRBV9 combines with J gene TRBJ2-5; TRBD1 matches at 8 bases. From germline, CDR1 is SGDLS and CDR2 YYNGEE. J gave up 4 bases and V 4 bases, and 6 bases lay outside the gene matches. This CDR3 comprises 14 residues. The CDR3 coding sequence is TGTGCCAGCAGCCCATGGACAGGGCCAGAGACCCAGTACTTC. Amino acids: CASSPWTGPETQYF.

This chain uses TRBV5-5 with TRBJ2-5; a weak D match, TRBD2 (5 bases). The CDR3 extends over 14 amino acids. CDR1 and CDR2 from the germline V gene are SGHKS and YYEKEE (reference sequence). Between the trimmed V and J ends, which lost 5 bases and 6 bases, there was a span of 17 bases. CDR3 in amino acids: CASSFYGEKKTQYF. The CDR3 DNA sequence: TGTGCCAGCAGTTTCTACGGGGAAAAGAAGACCCAGTACTTC. Full variable domain (missing parts from reference TRBV5-5 and TRBJ2-5): DAGVTQSPTHLIKTRGQQVTLRCSPISGHKSVSWYQQVLGQGPQFIFQYYEKEERGRGNFPDRFSARQFPNYSSELNVNALLLGDSALYLCASSFYGEKKTQYFGPGTRLLVL.

V usage is TRBV3-1 (or the pseudogene TRBV3-2) and J usage is TRBJ2-2, with 12 bases that match TRBD2. J lost 3 bases, V lost 1 base, and 6 bases had no gene match. Germline V CDR1 and CDR2: LGHDT, YNNKEL (reference sequence). The CDR3 is 18 amino acids. The CDR3 region has the DNA TGTGCCAGCAGCCAAGTGACACTAGCGGGAGGTCACACCGGGGAGCTGTTTTTT. Its protein is CASSQVTLAGGHTGELFF.

The chain recombines TRBV5-1 with TRBJ1-1, with D possibly being TRBD1 (5 bases). Germline CDR1 is SGHRS and CDR2 is YFSETQ. V lost 2 bases, J lost 1 base, and 12 bases lay in between. This CDR3 has 15 amino acids. CDR3 residues: CASSFTGLGNTEAFF. The CDR3 DNA reads TGCGCCAGCAGCTTTACAGGATTAGGGAACACTGAAGCTTTCTTT.

This clone occurred many times. CDR3 DNA: TGTGCCATCAGCCCCTACAATCAGCCCCAGCATTTT. Protein: CAISPYNQPQHF. V usage is TRBV10-3 and J usage is TRBJ1-5, with D uncertain. With 6 bases removed from V and 3 bases from J, the gap between germline ends came to 6 bases. The CDR3 covers 12 residues. Germline CDR1 ENHRY, CDR2 SYGVKD.